The 32 T cell receptor beta chains below all came from one sample that was sequenced in a study of naive and memory T cell subsets. Two oligonucleotides, mixed equimolar, formed the beta constant-region primer covering TRBC1 and TRBC2. Nested alpha and beta constant-region primers with the SP2 primer drove four PCR rounds on ligated cDNA. TCRdb used MiXCR to reprocess the UMI-ligation and nested PCR reads, holding one entry per CDR3 protein. Among some 110,000 distinct CDR3 sequences listed, roughly 36% were seen once. The material sequenced was central memory CD4+ T cells from blood. The receptors come from a human donor in good health.

Many counts were recorded for this clonotype. V usage is TRBV28 and J usage is TRBJ2-1; D call uncertain. The ends were cut back, 5 bases at V and 5 bases at J, with 13 bases in the middle. This CDR3 comprises 14 residues. The germline V gene has CDR1 MDHEN and CDR2 SYDVKM. The CDR3 region is CASSIPQGHNEQFF. The CDR3 region has the DNA TGTGCCAGCAGTATCCCTCAAGGTCACAATGAGCAGTTCTTC.

The V gene is TRBV6-5, the J gene TRBJ2-1, with TRBD1 identical over 8 bases. The CDR3 covers 16 residues. Germline V gene sequence: CDR1 MNHEY, CDR2 SVGAGI. Trimming at V came to 6 bases and at J to 1 base, leaving 8 bases not matched to a gene. The CDR3 protein is CASRAEDRASYNEQFF. CDR3 DNA: TGTGCCAGCAGGGCGGAGGACAGGGCATCCTACAATGAGCAGTTCTTC.

The chain carries TRBV5-1 and TRBJ2-4, with 7 bases that match TRBD1. The CDR3 loop spans 16 amino acids. J was trimmed by 9 bases and V by 3 bases; bases with no gene match: 15. The V gene's germline CDR1 is SGHRS and CDR2 YFSETQ. The CDR3 loop is CASSSGGQAERGIQYF. CDR3 DNA: TGCGCCAGCAGCTCCGGCGGACAGGCGGAAAGGGGCATTCAGTACTTC.

The gene calls are TRBV25-1 and TRBJ2-5; 8 nucleotides line up with TRBD2. The junction had 4 bases not matched to a gene; V was cut back by 5 bases and J by 5 bases. The germline CDR1 and CDR2 sequences are MGHDK and SYGVNS. CDR3 size: 13 residues. In DNA form, the CDR3 reads TGTGCCAGCAGTAAACCGGGAGGGGAGACCCAGTACTTC. Translated: CASSKPGGETQYF.

The chain carries TRBV15 and TRBJ2-1; 7 positions match TRBD2. The junction had 3 bases not matched to a gene; V was cut back by 0 bases and J by 4 bases. Germline V gene sequence: CDR1 LNHNV, CDR2 YYDKDF (reference sequence). The CDR3 runs 15 residues. The DNA of the CDR3 is TGTGCCACCAGCAGAGACAGCGGGAATTACAATGAGCAGTTCTTC. Translating gives CATSRDSGNYNEQFF.

This clonotype has ten or more counts. The chain combines TRBV11-2 with TRBJ2-6; D is perhaps TRBD2 (5 bases). This CDR3 is built from 15 residues. V lost 5 bases and J lost 2, with 10 bases in between. Germline CDR1 SGHAT, CDR2 FQNNGV. The CDR3 protein is CASSVTAAGANVLTF. CDR3 sequence (DNA): TGTGCCAGCAGCGTAACAGCGGCTGGGGCCAACGTCCTGACTTTC.

This clonotype was observed at least ten times. The V gene is TRBV28, the J gene TRBJ2-5; maybe TRBD2 (5 bases). Germline V gene sequence: CDR1 MDHEN, CDR2 SYDVKM. The CDR3 extends over 15 amino acids. V was clipped by 6 bases and J by 5 bases, with 19 bases between them. In nucleotides, the CDR3 is TGTGCCAGCAGCAAAGCATCGTCGGGAATCGAGACCCAGTACTTC. Its translation is CASSKASSGIETQYF.

This clonotype was recorded many times. The genes are TRBV7-8 and TRBJ2-3; 7 nucleotides align to TRBD2. J was trimmed by 2 bases and V by 10 bases; bases with no gene match: 12. The CDR3 spans 15 residues. CDR1 and CDR2 from the germline V gene are SGHVS and FQNEAQ. The chain's CDR3 is CAITRGEYNTDTQYF. For the CDR3, the DNA is TGTGCCATTACCCGGGGGGAGTACAACACAGATACGCAGTATTTT.

This clonotype appeared a few times. The V call is TRBV27, the J call TRBJ2-1; unclear D gene. This CDR3 comprises 14 residues. Germline values: CDR1 MNHEY, CDR2 SMNVEV (reference sequence). V was shortened by 3 bases and J by 2 bases, with 8 bases between the two germline ends. The CDR3 DNA reads TGTGCCAGCAGTTTTTGGGGAACCTACAATGAGCAGTTCTTC. Protein product: CASSFWGTYNEQFF.

In its sample, this clonotype was seen once. A clone one base away is much larger, so this may be a read error. The chain has TRBV6-1 and TRBJ1-5, with a tentative D call TRBD1 (6 bases). This CDR3 spans 14 amino acids. Germline V gene lookup returns CDR1 MNHNS and CDR2 SASEGT. The CDR3 nucleotides read TGTACCAGCAACAAGGTGGGGGCTAATCAGCCCCAGCATTTT. Its protein product is CTSNKVGANQPQHF.

The chain couples TRBV20-1 to TRBJ2-7, with 9 bases matching TRBD2. This CDR3 contains 13 residues. Germline values: CDR1 DFQATT, CDR2 SNEGSKA (reference sequence). V trimming: 6 bases; J trimming: 0 bases; junction bases outside the gene matches: 3. In DNA, the CDR3 is TGCAGTGCCAGACTAGCGGTCTCCTACGAGCAGTACTTC. Protein: CSARLAVSYEQYF.

This clonotype has a handful of counts. This CDR3 is missing its conserved last phenylalanine or tryptophan, likely due to a read error. The chain is built from TRBV29-1 and TRBJ2-1, with TRBD2 identical over 8 bases. This CDR3 spans 14 amino acids. With 6 bases clipped from V and 0 bases from J, the junction kept 4 bases outside the gene matches. Per germline, CDR1 SQVTM and CDR2 ANQGSEA. CDR3 amino acids: CSVVGTSSYNEQFC. Written as DNA, the CDR3 is TGCAGCGTAGTCGGGACTAGCTCCTACAATGAGCAGTTCTGC.

A few counts support this clonotype. V and J are TRBV5-1 and TRBJ2-2; no clear D. Trimming pared 0 bases from V and 0 bases from J, leaving 6 bases between. Germline CDR1 and CDR2: SGHRS and YFSETQ. This CDR3 spans 15 amino acids. The CDR3: CASSLEFANTGELFF. Written as DNA, the CDR3 is TGCGCCAGCAGCTTGGAGTTCGCGAACACCGGGGAGCTGTTTTTT.

J is TRBJ2-3 and V is TRBV7-8; 11 bases map to TRBD2. CDR3 length: 16 residues. CDR1 SGHVS and CDR2 FQNEAQ come from the germline V gene. Trimming took 4 bases from V and 2 from J; bases not matched to a gene: 5. The CDR3 protein is CASSSKTSGTTDTQYF. In DNA, the CDR3 is TGTGCCAGCAGCTCAAAGACTAGCGGGACCACAGATACGCAGTATTTT.

This clonotype was seen only a few times. J is TRBJ2-7 and V is TRBV20-1, with 10 positions matching TRBD2. Germline-derived CDR1 and CDR2 are DFQATT and SNEGSKA (reference sequence). The CDR3 length is 16 residues. V shed 0 bases, J shed 2 bases, and the junction held 7 bases outside the gene matches. CDR3 in amino acids: CSARDILAGDAYEQYF. For the CDR3, the DNA is TGCAGTGCTAGAGATATCCTAGCGGGGGACGCCTACGAGCAGTACTTC.

V usage is TRBV20-1 and J usage is TRBJ2-1; D remains ambiguous. Trimming removed 1 base from V and 5 bases from J, with 21 bases in between. CDR3 length equals 17 residues. Germline-derived CDR1 and CDR2 are DFQATT and SNEGSKA (reference sequence). The CDR3 loop is CSARALFDADKNNEQFF. The CDR3 DNA follows: TGCAGTGCTAGAGCCCTTTTTGACGCAGACAAAAACAATGAGCAGTTCTTC.

The genes are TRBV28 and TRBJ2-1; D might be TRBD2 (5 bases). The CDR3 is 14 amino acids. Trimming cost V 7 bases and J 11 bases, with 21 bases left between them. The V gene's germline CDR1 is MDHEN and CDR2 SYDVKM. This chain's CDR3 is CASTTMRAGPKQFF. CDR3 DNA: TGTGCCAGCACCACAATGAGGGCTGGGCCTAAGCAGTTCTTC. Looking up the rest from reference TRBV28 and TRBJ2-1 gives the full variable domain: DVKVTQSSRYLVKRTGEKVFLECVQDMDHENMFWYRQDPGLGLRLIYFSYDVKMKEKGDIPEGYSVSREKKERFSLILESASTNQTSMYLCASTTMRAGPKQFFGPGTRLTVL.

This clonotype qualifies as medium-sized. The chain recombines TRBV18 with TRBJ2-7; perhaps TRBD1 as D (6 bases). Germline CDR1 and CDR2: KGHSH and LQKENI. V was pared by 6 bases and J by 5 bases, with 14 bases between. This CDR3 has 13 residues. CDR3 bases: TGTGCCAGCTCGCGGGTCCCAGGGGACGAGCAGTACTTC. It translates to CASSRVPGDEQYF. Supplemented by reference TRBV18 and TRBJ2-7, the full variable domain reads NAGVMQNPRHLVRRRGQEARLRCSPMKGHSHVYWYRQLPEEGLKFMVYLQKENIIDESGMPKERFSAEFPKEGPSILRIQQVVRGDSAAYFCASSRVPGDEQYFGPGTRLTVT.

This clonotype was detected a few times. The chain has TRBV29-1 and TRBJ2-3, with TRBD2 matching 11 bases. V trimming: 7 bases; J trimming: 2 bases; junction bases outside the gene matches: 8. The CDR3 spans 15 residues. CDR1 is SQVTM, CDR2 ANQGSEA, per germline. CDR3 nucleotides: TGCAGCGCTCTGGTAGCGGGAGGGCACACAGATACGCAGTATTTT. Translation gives CSALVAGGHTDTQYF.

V gene TRBV12-3 or TRBV12-4 combines with J gene TRBJ2-5; TRBD2 aligns across 10 bases. The trim removed 3 bases at V and 3 bases at J, leaving 4 bases unmatched. CDR3 size: 15 residues. CDR3 residues: CASSFSGRREETQYF. In DNA, the CDR3 is TGTGCCAGCAGTTTTAGCGGGAGGCGGGAAGAGACCCAGTACTTC.

The chain carries TRBV6-1 and TRBJ1-5, with D perhaps matching TRBD1 (6 bases). V lost 3 bases and J lost 2, with 11 bases in between. Germline CDR1 reads MNHNS; CDR2 reads SASEGT. The CDR3 runs to 15 residues. This CDR3 is CASSDRGAGNQPQHF. In nucleotides, the CDR3 is TGTGCCAGCAGTGATAGGGGGGCGGGCAATCAGCCCCAGCATTTT.

This rearrangement joins TRBV6-2 or TRBV6-3 to TRBJ1-1; D may be TRBD1 (5 bases). This CDR3 region has 13 residues. V shed 11 bases and J shed 4 bases, with 17 bases lying between them. Germline V lookup: CDR1 MNHEY, CDR2 SVGEGT. The CDR3 loop reads CACAQGFRTEAFF. CDR3 coding DNA: TGTGCCTGTGCCCAGGGTTTTCGCACTGAAGCTTTCTTT.

The chain has TRBV27 and TRBJ1-4, with a weak D call TRBD1 (5 bases). The CDR3 extends over 15 amino acids. In germline, CDR1 is MNHEY, CDR2 SMNVEV (reference sequence). Trimming stripped 4 bases from V and 4 bases from J, with 13 bases between. CDR3 sequence reads: CASSSQWGGNEKLFF. As DNA, the CDR3 is TGTGCCAGCAGTTCTCAATGGGGCGGTAATGAAAAACTGTTTTTT.

This clonotype was observed a handful of times. V is TRBV29-1 and J is TRBJ2-2, with a possible D match to TRBD1 (6 bases). From germline, CDR1 is SQVTM and CDR2 ANQGSEA. The CDR3 length is 12 residues. With 7 bases removed from V and 5 bases from J, the gap between germline ends came to 11 bases. CDR3 residues: CSAGRGTGELFF. Written as DNA, the CDR3 is TGCAGCGCCGGCAGGGGAACCGGGGAGCTGTTTTTT.

This clonotype turned up a few times. CDR3 in DNA: TGCAGTGCTAGTCTCCGTTCTCTCTCGACTGAAGCTTTCTTT. Its protein is CSASLRSLSTEAFF. This chain links TRBV20-1 with TRBJ1-1; D unresolved. V was clipped by 3 bases and J by 5 bases, with 16 bases between them. Germline CDR1 DFQATT, CDR2 SNEGSKA (reference sequence). This CDR3 contains 14 residues.

This chain links TRBV5-1 with TRBJ2-7; no definite D call. Trimming stripped 4 bases from V and 2 bases from J, with 16 bases between. The CDR3 is made up of 15 amino acids. Germline lookup yields CDR1 SGHRS and CDR2 YFSETQ. In DNA form, the CDR3 reads TGCGCCAGCAGCCCCGGACCTCCGCAAACCTACGAGCAGTACTTC. It translates to CASSPGPPQTYEQYF.

The gene calls are TRBV29-1 and TRBJ2-1; D perhaps matches TRBD2 (5 bases). Germline assignment: CDR1 SQVTM and CDR2 ANQGSEA. The CDR3 contains 11 residues. V dropped 6 bases and J dropped 4 bases, with 7 bases sitting between them. The CDR3 loop is CSVAGYNEQFF. In DNA, the CDR3 is TGCAGCGTGGCGGGTTACAATGAGCAGTTCTTC.

The DNA of the CDR3 is TGTGCCATTTCCAGCGGGAGGCCCCCCTACGAGCAGTACTTC. Translation: CAISSGRPPYEQYF. This sequence joins TRBV6-5 and TRBJ2-7, with 9 positions matching TRBD2. Germline CDR1 and CDR2: MNHEY and SVGAGI. The trim removed 10 bases at V and 2 bases at J, leaving 9 bases unmatched. This CDR3 contains 14 residues.

This clonotype has only a few counts. The chain uses TRBV7-9 and TRBJ2-1; 9 bases map to TRBD1. The CDR3 has 16 residues. Looked up from germline, CDR1 is SEHNR and CDR2 is FQNEAQ (reference sequence). The ends lost 2 bases at V and 7 bases at J; junction bases unmatched: 9. Here the CDR3 reads CASSLISGTGKNEQFF. CDR3 bases: TGTGCCAGCAGCTTAATCTCCGGGACAGGGAAAAATGAGCAGTTCTTC.

This clonotype was counted only a few times. V is TRBV6-5 and J is TRBJ2-1; D gene ambiguous. CDR3 size: 11 residues. In germline, CDR1 is MNHEY, CDR2 SVGAGI. V dropped 4 bases and J dropped 12 bases, with 10 bases sitting between them. In DNA, the CDR3 is TGTGCCAGCAGTTCCCCCTCCGGGCAGTTCTTC. It is translated as CASSSPSGQFF.

This clonotype came up a few times. The chain is built from TRBV7-6 and TRBJ2-5; TRBD2 agrees at 10 bases. The length of the CDR3 is 15 residues. Germline CDR1 reads SGHVS; CDR2 reads FNYEAQ. V shed 5 bases and J 5 bases; nucleotides not matched to a gene: 8. CDR3 coding DNA: TGTGCCAGCAGCCCCGATAGCGGGAGGAGGGAGACCCAGTACTTC. As protein: CASSPDSGRRETQYF.

The J gene is TRBJ1-2, the V gene TRBV7-2; D gene uncertain. Germline loops: CDR1 SGHTA, CDR2 FQGNSA. Trimming cost V 0 bases and J 6 bases, with 11 bases left between them. This CDR3 has 14 amino acids. Here the CDR3 reads CASSLAPGVHGYTF. DNA of the CDR3: TGTGCCAGCAGCTTAGCGCCTGGGGTCCATGGCTACACCTTC.